This is a list of T cell receptor beta chains from one sample in a study of blood T cell repertoires in COVID-19. Generated by immunoSEQ multiplex PCR, the TCRdb table keeps only in-frame clones and is missing some. The data show approximately 300,000 clones, approximately 89% seen once. Sequencing used PBMCs or T cells enriched from blood (not recorded which). These receptors all come from a woman in her late teens or twenties who had recovered from COVID-19. CDR3s include the opening cysteine and the closing phenylalanine or tryptophan. A D gene is named only where the DNA matches it firmly. The size entry is marked missing in some rows and otherwise reads once, few, many or a size class.

clone_size: once
v_call: TRBV6-1
d_call: TRBD2
j_call: TRBJ2-5
cdr3_nt: TGTGCCAGCAGTGAAGGTGCGGGGGTCGTAGAGACCCAGTACTTC
cdr3_aa: CASSEGAGVVETQYF

clone_size: .
v_call: TRBV6-2/TRBV6-3
d_call: .
j_call: TRBJ2-4
cdr3_nt: TGTGCCAGCAGTCCAGGACAGCAAACATACTTAGCCAAAAACATTCAGTACTTC
cdr3_aa: CASSPGQQTYLAKNIQYF

clone_size: .
v_call: TRBV21-1
d_call: .
j_call: TRBJ1-1
cdr3_nt: TGTGCCAGCAGCAATGGTAGGGACAGCGCTGAAGCTTTCTTT
cdr3_aa: CASSNGRDSAEAFF

clone_size: .
v_call: TRBV6-5
d_call: .
j_call: TRBJ1-1
cdr3_nt: TGTGCCAGTTCCCCAGGGATGGGAAGAGCTGAAGCTTTCTTT
cdr3_aa: CASSPGMGRAEAFF

clone_size: .
v_call: TRBV3-1/TRBV3-2
d_call: .
j_call: TRBJ2-7
cdr3_nt: TGTGCCAGCAGCCAAGACCCCAGATGGGGAGAGCGCTACGAGCAGTACTTC
cdr3_aa: CASSQDPRWGERYEQYF

clone_size: .
v_call: TRBV6-1
d_call: TRBD1
j_call: TRBJ1-4
cdr3_nt: TGTGCCAGCGGTGACAGGGTCGGAACTAATGAAAAACTGTTTTTT
cdr3_aa: CASGDRVGTNEKLFF

clone_size: .
v_call: TRBV18
d_call: TRBD1
j_call: TRBJ1-5
cdr3_nt: TGTGCCAGCTCACGACAAGGGTACGACAGGGGGCTACTAAATAGCAATCAGCCCCAGCATTTT
cdr3_aa: CASSRQGYDRGLLNSNQPQHF

clone_size: .
v_call: TRBV5-1
d_call: TRBD1
j_call: TRBJ2-5
cdr3_nt: TGCGCCAGCAGCCCCCACGGGACAGGGGAGGAGACCCAGTACTTC
cdr3_aa: CASSPHGTGEETQYF

clone_size: .
v_call: TRBV7-2
d_call: .
j_call: TRBJ1-3
cdr3_nt: TGTGCCAGCAGCCCCGGCGGGCCCAAAGTCGGAAACACCATATATTTT
cdr3_aa: CASSPGGPKVGNTIYF

clone_size: .
v_call: TRBV2
d_call: .
j_call: TRBJ1-3
cdr3_nt: TGTGCCAGCAGTGAAGACAGGATCTCTGGAAACACCATATATTTT
cdr3_aa: CASSEDRISGNTIYF

clone_size: .
v_call: TRBV7-2
d_call: .
j_call: TRBJ2-5
cdr3_nt: TGTGCCAGCAGCTTAGTCGCATGGCAGGGCCAAGAGACCCAGTACTTC
cdr3_aa: CASSLVAWQGQETQYF

clone_size: once
v_call: TRBV5-1
d_call: TRBD2
j_call: TRBJ2-1
cdr3_nt: TGCGCCAGCAGCTTGGGACTAGCGGGCCGGCGGGATGAGCAGTTCTTC
cdr3_aa: CASSLGLAGRRDEQFF

clone_size: .
v_call: TRBV7-9
d_call: .
j_call: TRBJ2-7
cdr3_nt: TGTGCCAGCAGCTCAGATAACGAGCAGTACTTC
cdr3_aa: CASSSDNEQYF

clone_size: .
v_call: TRBV5-4
d_call: TRBD1
j_call: TRBJ2-5
cdr3_nt: TGTGCCACCCTCCCAACGATCCCCGGGACAGGGGAGACCCAGTACTTC
cdr3_aa: CATLPTIPGTGETQYF

clone_size: .
v_call: TRBV7-9
d_call: TRBD1
j_call: TRBJ2-7
cdr3_nt: TGTGCCAGCAGCTACCCGGGACAGGGGGCTTACGAGCAGTACTTC
cdr3_aa: CASSYPGQGAYEQYF

clone_size: .
v_call: TRBV2
d_call: .
j_call: TRBJ2-2
cdr3_nt: TGTGCCAGCAGTGAAGAGTGGCAGGGGCCTGGCGGGGAGCTGTTTTTT
cdr3_aa: CASSEEWQGPGGELFF

clone_size: .
v_call: TRBV19
d_call: TRBD2
j_call: TRBJ2-3
cdr3_nt: TGTGCCAGTCAAACCGGGAGGGGAATGGGCACAGATACGCAGTATTTT
cdr3_aa: CASQTGRGMGTDTQYF

clone_size: .
v_call: TRBV19
d_call: TRBD2
j_call: TRBJ2-7
cdr3_nt: TGTGCCAGTAGTGTTGGGACTAGCGGCTCCTACGAGCAGTACTTC
cdr3_aa: CASSVGTSGSYEQYF

clone_size: .
v_call: TRBV5-4
d_call: TRBD2
j_call: TRBJ2-5
cdr3_nt: TGTGCCAGCAGCAATACTAGCGGGAGTCGAGAGACCCAGTACTTC
cdr3_aa: CASSNTSGSRETQYF

clone_size: .
v_call: TRBV7-2
d_call: TRBD2
j_call: TRBJ2-3
cdr3_nt: TGTGCCAGCAGCTCGGGACTAGGGGTGGGAGATACGCAGTATTTT
cdr3_aa: CASSSGLGVGDTQYF

clone_size: .
v_call: TRBV7-2
d_call: .
j_call: TRBJ2-7
cdr3_nt: TGTGCCAGCAGCTATACCACGGGGATTTCCGAGCAGTACTTC
cdr3_aa: CASSYTTGISEQYF

clone_size: once
v_call: TRBV19
d_call: .
j_call: TRBJ2-1
cdr3_nt: TGTGCCACCATAGGAGCCAATGAGCAGTTCTTTTATGAGCAGTTCTTC
cdr3_aa: CATIGANEQFFYEQFF

clone_size: .
v_call: TRBV9
d_call: TRBD1
j_call: TRBJ2-5
cdr3_nt: TGTGCCAGCAGCGGGGGACAGCCTCAAGAGACCCAGTACTTC
cdr3_aa: CASSGGQPQETQYF

clone_size: few
v_call: TRBV5-1
d_call: .
j_call: TRBJ2-6
cdr3_nt: TGCGCCAGCAGCTTGGAGGGCGGGGCCGGGGCCAACGTCCTGACTTTC
cdr3_aa: CASSLEGGAGANVLTF

clone_size: few
v_call: TRBV6-5
d_call: .
j_call: TRBJ2-7
cdr3_nt: TGTGCCAGCAGTTACCGGGACAAAACCTACGAGCAGTACTTC
cdr3_aa: CASSYRDKTYEQYF

clone_size: .
v_call: TRBV4-3
d_call: TRBD2
j_call: TRBJ2-1
cdr3_nt: TGCGCCAGCAGCCAAACTAGCGGGGGGGCCAATGAGCAGTTCTTC
cdr3_aa: CASSQTSGGANEQFF

clone_size: .
v_call: TRBV9
d_call: .
j_call: TRBJ2-1
cdr3_nt: TGTGCCAGCAGCGGTGGCGGGGCACAGGAGCAGTTCTTC
cdr3_aa: CASSGGGAQEQFF

clone_size: .
v_call: TRBV7-9
d_call: .
j_call: TRBJ1-2
cdr3_nt: TGTGCCAGCAGCTTAGTTCCGAAGGAGCTAGTAAGTGGCTACACCTTC
cdr3_aa: CASSLVPKELVSGYTF

clone_size: .
v_call: TRBV12-3/TRBV12-4
d_call: .
j_call: TRBJ1-1
cdr3_nt: TGTGCCAGCAGTCCAAATGAAGCTTTCTTT
cdr3_aa: CASSPNEAFF

clone_size: .
v_call: TRBV5-8
d_call: .
j_call: TRBJ1-2
cdr3_nt: TGTGCCAGGTCAAAGCCGTTCTATGGCTACACCTTC
cdr3_aa: CARSKPFYGYTF

clone_size: .
v_call: TRBV9
d_call: TRBD2
j_call: TRBJ2-2
cdr3_nt: TGTGCCAGCAGCGCAGGGACTAGCGGTAACACCGGGGAGCTGTTTTTT
cdr3_aa: CASSAGTSGNTGELFF

clone_size: .
v_call: TRBV28
d_call: TRBD1
j_call: TRBJ1-1
cdr3_nt: TGTGCCAGCAGTGCGACAGGGAGTTTTAACACTGAAGCTTTCTTT
cdr3_aa: CASSATGSFNTEAFF

clone_size: .
v_call: TRBV9
d_call: TRBD2
j_call: TRBJ2-7
cdr3_nt: TGTGCCAGCAGCCAAGTGGCGGGAGGGCTCTACGAGCAGTACTTC
cdr3_aa: CASSQVAGGLYEQYF

clone_size: few
v_call: TRBV27
d_call: .
j_call: TRBJ1-1
cdr3_nt: TGTGCCAGCAGTCCCCCCACGAGGGTAACTGAAGCTTTCTTT
cdr3_aa: CASSPPTRVTEAFF

clone_size: .
v_call: TRBV10-2
d_call: .
j_call: TRBJ2-6
cdr3_nt: TGCGCCAGCAGTGACGGTCCGGGCTCTGGGGCCAACGTCCTGACTTTC
cdr3_aa: CASSDGPGSGANVLTF

clone_size: .
v_call: TRBV28
d_call: .
j_call: TRBJ2-7
cdr3_nt: TGTGCCAGCAGTTTCGCGACCGGAGTCGAGCAGTACTTC
cdr3_aa: CASSFATGVEQYF

clone_size: few
v_call: TRBV11-2
d_call: .
j_call: TRBJ2-7
cdr3_nt: TGTGCCAGCAGCCGTTCCTACGAGCAGTACTTC
cdr3_aa: CASSRSYEQYF

clone_size: .
v_call: TRBV9
d_call: .
j_call: TRBJ1-3
cdr3_nt: TGTGCCAGCAGCTACGGTGATGGAAACACCATATATTTT
cdr3_aa: CASSYGDGNTIYF

clone_size: .
v_call: TRBV7-2
d_call: .
j_call: TRBJ2-7
cdr3_nt: TGTGCCAGCAGCTCCTGGCCCGGGGACGAGCAGTACTTC
cdr3_aa: CASSSWPGDEQYF

clone_size: once
v_call: TRBV2
d_call: TRBD2
j_call: TRBJ2-7
cdr3_nt: TGTGCCAGCAGCGGGACTAGCGGGGGAACACCCTACGAGCAGTACTTC
cdr3_aa: CASSGTSGGTPYEQYF

clone_size: .
v_call: TRBV14
d_call: .
j_call: TRBJ2-3
cdr3_nt: TGTGCCAGCAGCCCTATTTTGCCGGGAGATGCAGATACGCAGTATTTT
cdr3_aa: CASSPILPGDADTQYF

clone_size: .
v_call: TRBV10-3
d_call: TRBD2
j_call: TRBJ2-7
cdr3_nt: TGTGCCATCAGAAGGACTAGCGGGAGGGAGGCGCACGAGCAGTACTTC
cdr3_aa: CAIRRTSGREAHEQYF

clone_size: .
v_call: TRBV5-1
d_call: TRBD1
j_call: TRBJ1-4
cdr3_nt: TGCGCCAGCAGCTTGGTGGCAGGGACAGGGGAACTGTTTTTT
cdr3_aa: CASSLVAGTGELFF

clone_size: .
v_call: TRBV7-2
d_call: .
j_call: TRBJ1-4
cdr3_nt: TGTGCCAGCAGCTCCGGGACCCTGGAGGGGGAAAAACTGTTTTTT
cdr3_aa: CASSSGTLEGEKLFF

clone_size: .
v_call: TRBV28
d_call: .
j_call: TRBJ2-2
cdr3_nt: TGTGCCAGCAGTCCGGACAGCACCGGGGAGCTGTTTTTT
cdr3_aa: CASSPDSTGELFF

clone_size: .
v_call: TRBV6-2/TRBV6-3
d_call: .
j_call: TRBJ1-4
cdr3_nt: TGTGCCAGCAGTTACAGTGGTACAGGACTAATGAGGAAACTGTTTTTT
cdr3_aa: CASSYSGTGLMRKLFF

clone_size: few
v_call: TRBV30
d_call: .
j_call: TRBJ1-1
cdr3_nt: TGTGCCTGGAGCCGGGTGAACACTGAAGCTTTCTTT
cdr3_aa: CAWSRVNTEAFF

clone_size: .
v_call: TRBV4-3
d_call: TRBD1
j_call: TRBJ2-5
cdr3_nt: TGCGCCAGCAGCCTTGACAGGGGGAGACAAGAGACCCAGTACTTC
cdr3_aa: CASSLDRGRQETQYF

clone_size: .
v_call: TRBV6-4
d_call: .
j_call: TRBJ1-2
cdr3_nt: TGTGCCAGCAACCAACAGCTATTCTATGGCTACACCTTC
cdr3_aa: CASNQQLFYGYTF

clone_size: .
v_call: TRBV6-2/TRBV6-3
d_call: TRBD2
j_call: TRBJ2-1
cdr3_nt: TGTGCCAGCAGTTTGACTAGCGGGGGGGCCTACAATGAGCAGTTCTTC
cdr3_aa: CASSLTSGGAYNEQFF